A single sample gave rise to the 14 T cell receptor beta chains below, sequenced in a study of regulatory T cells in long-lasting Graves disease. As for time point: newly diagnosed GD, antithyroid drugs for less than 3 months. Construction of the TCR library relied on RNA isolated from PBMCs. TCR beta libraries were built with iRepertoire HTBI primers and Arm-PCR of CDR3 regions. TCRdb recomputed calls from the multiplex PCR reads with MiXCR, one row per CDR3 protein. The sample yields hundreds of thousands of distinct CDR3 sequences, approximately 15% seen once. This same sample was also taken into another study, of T cells in Graves' hyperthyroidism and ophthalmopathy.

Specimen: peripheral blood mononuclear cells (PBMCs), collected at new diagnosis, from a patient treated with antithyroid drugs. The receptors stem from a young man with Graves disease.

This clonotype was found many times. The rearrangement uses TRBV27 and TRBJ1-4; 8 bases are a match to TRBD1. CDR1 is MNHEY and CDR2 is SMNVEV in the germline V gene (reference sequence). There are 14 residues in the CDR3. J was trimmed by 10 bases and V by 3 bases; bases with no gene match: 7. DNA for the CDR3: TGTGCCAGCAGTTTCGGACAGGGTGTTGGAAAACTGTTTTTT. Translation: CASSFGQGVGKLFF.

The sample holds many counts of this clonotype. The chain carries TRBV29-1 and TRBJ2-1; D is perhaps TRBD2 (6 bases). The CDR3 has 15 residues. Germline V lookup: CDR1 SQVTM, CDR2 ANQGSEA. V was shortened by 6 bases and J by 2 bases, with 17 bases between the two germline ends. CDR3 amino acids: CSVPTSGVPYNEQFF. The CDR3 DNA is TGCAGCGTCCCGACCTCGGGGGTCCCCTACAATGAGCAGTTCTTC.

This clonotype showed up many times. The J gene is TRBJ2-1, the V gene TRBV19; 9 bases align to TRBD1. V lost 2 bases to trimming and J lost 8 bases; unmatched junction nucleotides: 1. The germline V gene encodes CDR1 LNHDA and CDR2 SQIVND (reference sequence). CDR3 length: 13 residues. CDR3 DNA: TGTGCCAGTAGTATAAGACAGGGGGATGAGCAGTTCTTC. Translating it yields CASSIRQGDEQFF.

There are many counts of this clonotype. This rearrangement joins TRBV11-1 to TRBJ2-3, with TRBD2 matching over 8 bases. The CDR3 totals 17 residues. Germline CDR1 is SGHAT and CDR2 is FQDESV (reference sequence). The J segment lost 1 base and the V segment lost 4 bases, leaving 10 bases of the junction unmatched. CDR3 protein: CASSYPLASGRTDTQYF. The CDR3 region has the DNA TGTGCCAGCAGCTACCCCCTGGCTAGCGGGCGCACAGATACGCAGTATTTT. Based on the CDR3 plus reference TRBV11-1 and TRBJ2-3, the full variable domain is EAEVAQSPRYKITEKSQAVAFWCDPISGHATLYWYRQILGQGPELLVQFQDESVVDDSQLPKDRFSAERLKGVDSTLKIQPAELGDSAMYLCASSYPLASGRTDTQYFGPGTRLTVL.

This clonotype was found many times. This chain joins TRBV29-1 and TRBJ1-1, with D perhaps matching TRBD1 (5 bases). CDR3 length: 10 residues. V dropped 3 bases and J dropped 10 bases, with 9 bases sitting between them. Germline CDR1 reads SQVTM; CDR2 reads ANQGSEA. CDR3 DNA sequence: TGCAGCGTTGAGGGCAGGGTAGCTTTCTTT. This codes for CSVEGRVAFF.

There are many counts of this clonotype. The CDR3 sequence is CASNSRGASPDTQYF. The CDR3, as DNA: TGCGCCAGCAACTCCCGGGGGGCGAGCCCAGATACGCAGTATTTT. The chain joins TRBV5-1 to TRBJ2-3, with D possibly TRBD2 on 7 matching bases. V was trimmed by 6 bases and J by 4 bases, leaving 18 bases between them. Germline V lookup: CDR1 SGHRS, CDR2 YFSETQ. The CDR3 length is 15 residues.

This clonotype was counted many times. The chain couples TRBV11-2 to TRBJ2-2; 8 bases are shared with TRBD2. This CDR3 is 13 amino acids long. CDR1 is SGHAT and CDR2 is FQNNGV in the germline V gene. V dropped 3 bases and J dropped 7; count of bases not matched to a gene: 1. This CDR3 is CASSFSGNGELFF. The CDR3 DNA reads TGTGCCAGCAGCTTTAGCGGGAACGGGGAGCTGTTTTTT.

This clonotype was counted many times. This rearrangement joins TRBV6-1 to TRBJ2-7; 7 nucleotides agree with TRBD1. The junction had 8 bases not matched to a gene; V was cut back by 5 bases and J by 13 bases. The CDR3 extends over 11 amino acids. Germline CDR1 MNHNS, CDR2 SASEGT. The CDR3 bases are TGTGCCAGCAGTAGACAGGGCGCGCGATACTTC. Translating gives CASSRQGARYF.

This clonotype was counted ten times or more. The chain carries TRBV5-1 and TRBJ2-3, with 10 bases fitting TRBD1. V gave up 4 bases and J gave up 0 bases; unmatched junction bases: 5. CDR3 length equals 16 residues. CDR1 and CDR2 (germline): SGHRS, YFSETQ. CDR3 DNA: TGCGCCAGCAGCAAAAGACAGGGGGCTAGCACAGATACGCAGTATTTT. This codes for CASSKRQGASTDTQYF.

This clonotype came up a few times. The chain links TRBV9 to TRBJ1-1; TRBD1 agrees at 9 bases. CDR1 SGDLS and CDR2 YYNGEE come from the germline V gene. Trimming took 3 bases from V and 13 from J; bases not matched to a gene: 7. CDR3 length: 12 amino acids. CDR3 residues: CASSAQDRGIFF. CDR3 in DNA: TGTGCCAGCAGCGCCCAAGACAGGGGGATTTTCTTT.

V gene TRBV20-1 combines with J gene TRBJ2-7; 11 bases are shared with TRBD2. The germline gives CDR1 DFQATT, CDR2 SNEGSKA (reference sequence). This CDR3 is built from 13 residues. CDR3 DNA sequence: TGCAGCGCTGGAACTAGCGGGAGATACGAGCAGTACTTC. This sequence encodes CSAGTSGRYEQYF.

With regard to this clonotype: The CDR3 does not close with the conserved phenylalanine or tryptophan, likely indicating a read error. The rearrangement links TRBV27 to TRBJ2-1; D not certain. The germline gives CDR1 MNHEY, CDR2 SMNVEV (reference sequence). V gave up 3 bases and J gave up 3 bases, with 9 bases separating them. The CDR3 length is 14 residues. Here the CDR3 reads CASSLGRIYNEQFS. The CDR3 DNA follows: TGTGCCAGCAGTTTGGGCCGGATCTACAATGAGCAGTTCTCC.

This clonotype has a handful of counts. V gene TRBV29-1 combines with J gene TRBJ2-7, with D hard to call. Trimming took off 6 bases at V and 0 bases at J, with 9 bases between the two ends. The CDR3 has 12 amino acids. The germline CDR1 and CDR2 sequences are SQVTM and ANQGSEA. CDR3 in DNA: TGCAGCGTGCTGACACGCTCCTACGAGCAGTACTTC. It translates to CSVLTRSYEQYF.

The table lists this clonotype with a few counts. The chain uses TRBV29-1 and TRBJ2-1; TRBD2 matches at 13 bases. The CDR3 loop spans 13 amino acids. Per germline, CDR1 SQVTM and CDR2 ANQGSEA. V dropped 5 bases and J dropped 13; count of bases not matched to a gene: 8. The DNA of the CDR3 is TGCAGCGTTTTGGGGACTAGCGGGACCGAACAGTTCTTC. Protein: CSVLGTSGTEQFF.